Listed below are T cell receptor beta chains from one sample, sequenced in a study of siplizumab effects on memory and regulatory T cells. TCRdb's table, derived via immunoSEQ multiplex PCR, lists solely in-frame clones and lacks some. The sample has 110,000 or so clones; 90% to 95% are singletons. Source material: non-Treg CD4+ T cells sorted from blood. These receptors came from a human donor in good health. Each CDR3 is given with its conserved first and last residue. Fields, in order: D gene, J gene, clone size, V gene, CDR3 protein, CDR3 DNA. The D gene is left open where the match is weak. Size tells how often a clone was seen (once, few, many) or the class of an expanded clone, and some rows leave it out.

d_gene: NA
j_gene: TRBJ2-3
abundance: once
v_gene: TRBV7-3
CDR3aa: CASSPLSSTDTQYF
CDR3nt: TGTGCCAGCAGCCCGCTATCTAGCACAGATACGCAGTATTTT

d_gene: NA
j_gene: TRBJ1-1
abundance: NA
v_gene: TRBV29-1
CDR3aa: CSVVIGWNTEAFF
CDR3nt: TGCAGCGTTGTAATCGGATGGAACACTGAAGCTTTCTTT

d_gene: TRBD1
j_gene: TRBJ1-5
abundance: NA
v_gene: TRBV27
CDR3aa: CASRPTGGPQHF
CDR3nt: TGTGCCAGCAGACCGACAGGGGGGCCCCAGCATTTT

d_gene: TRBD1
j_gene: TRBJ1-2
abundance: NA
v_gene: TRBV30
CDR3aa: CAWSVTGYGYTF
CDR3nt: TGTGCCTGGAGTGTGACAGGGTATGGCTACACCTTC

d_gene: NA
j_gene: TRBJ1-3
abundance: few
v_gene: TRBV25-1
CDR3aa: CASSESKGGSGNTIYF
CDR3nt: TGTGCCAGCAGTGAATCGAAGGGGGGCTCTGGAAACACCATATATTTT

d_gene: NA
j_gene: TRBJ2-5
abundance: NA
v_gene: TRBV5-4
CDR3aa: CASSLPSRETQYF
CDR3nt: TGTGCCAGCAGCCTCCCTAGCCGGGAGACCCAGTACTTC

d_gene: NA
j_gene: TRBJ1-1
abundance: NA
v_gene: TRBV5-4
CDR3aa: CASSESSQGIEAFF
CDR3nt: TGTGCCAGCAGCGAGTCCTCTCAGGGGATTGAAGCTTTCTTT

d_gene: NA
j_gene: TRBJ1-3
abundance: NA
v_gene: TRBV4-1
CDR3aa: CASSQVQVGGVSSGNTIYF
CDR3nt: TGCGCCAGCAGCCAAGTTCAAGTTGGGGGAGTAAGCTCTGGAAACACCATATATTTT

d_gene: NA
j_gene: TRBJ1-6
abundance: NA
v_gene: TRBV28
CDR3aa: CASSLRQGRGYSPLHF
CDR3nt: TGTGCCAGCAGTTTAAGGCAGGGGCGGGGGTATTCACCCCTCCACTTT

d_gene: NA
j_gene: TRBJ1-5
abundance: NA
v_gene: TRBV6-6
CDR3aa: CASSYKGGYSNQPQHF
CDR3nt: TGTGCCAGCAGTTACAAGGGGGGCTATAGCAATCAGCCCCAGCATTTT

d_gene: NA
j_gene: TRBJ2-7
abundance: NA
v_gene: TRBV7-3
CDR3aa: CASSLGWAGDSEQYF
CDR3nt: TGTGCCAGCAGCCTAGGGTGGGCAGGGGATTCCGAGCAGTACTTC

d_gene: NA
j_gene: TRBJ1-3
abundance: NA
v_gene: TRBV29-1
CDR3aa: CSGTGWPGGSGNTIYF
CDR3nt: TGCAGCGGGACGGGATGGCCCGGGGGATCTGGAAACACCATATATTTT

d_gene: NA
j_gene: TRBJ2-3
abundance: NA
v_gene: TRBV5-1
CDR3aa: CASRHAEDTQYF
CDR3nt: TGCGCCAGCAGGCATGCCGAAGATACGCAGTATTTT

d_gene: TRBD2
j_gene: TRBJ2-1
abundance: NA
v_gene: TRBV5-4
CDR3aa: CASSPTSGGYNEQFF
CDR3nt: TGTGCCAGCAGCCCCACTAGCGGGGGGTACAATGAGCAGTTCTTC